The T cell receptor (beta chain) under discussion was sequenced for a study of blood T cells in healthy people across ages. The wider study: Using template switching, researchers captured about one barcoded beta molecule for each two T cells.

The germline gives CDR1 SGHRS, CDR2 YFSETQ. CDR3 size: 15 residues. For every donor, a draw yielded about 10 milliliters of peripheral blood. It was with a sample-barcoded 5' primer and a J-beta primer mix that a second PCR of roughly 7 to 12 cycles was run. All samples gave at least 2.5 million CDR3-containing paired-end reads. TCRdb ran MiXCR on the 5' RACE reads and lists one entry per CDR3 protein. The profile shows over 700,000 distinct CDR3 sequences, about 55% of them singletons. This TCR was recovered from a man older than 75 in good health. Sequencing input: blood. The genes are TRBV5-1 and TRBJ2-4, with TRBD2 matching 13 bases. TRBJ2-7 matches the DNA end more closely, so the J call is doubtful. The CDR3 coding sequence is TGCGCCAGCCGAGAGACGGGGACTAGCGGGAACGAGCAGTACTTC. Translated: CASRETGTSGNEQYF.